This TCR beta chain was sequenced for a study of cytomegalovirus exposure and HLA in healthy donors (dated by TCRdb to about 2017). The study in broad terms: In an earlier analysis of approximately 500 of the donors, around 290 Gb of sequence data and just under 120 million unique TCR beta sequences from about 190 million T cells were reported. To decide whether each TCR beta V gene segment behaved as functional or pseudogenic, an earlier analysis of nearly 600 of the donors relied on high-throughput TCR beta sequencing. The study used immunosequencing to profile the T cell repertoires of about 670 subjects and linked those repertoires to cytomegalovirus serostatus. Donor age, sex, ethnicity and CMV serostatus were compiled alongside the repertoire data. The genetic ancestry cluster associated with self-reported Caucasian donors included around four fifths of the approximately 430 genotyped donors. The study aimed to test whether cataloging public T cell receptors could reveal signatures of past pathogen exposure. Every repertoire in the discovery cohort had been generated on one and the same sequencing platform. Typing coverage differed by locus: A, B, C, DRB1 and DQB1 were typed in roughly 620-630 donors, DQA1 in 500 to 550, DPA1 in 600 to 610, and DPB1 in around 440. The study combined high-throughput TCR immunosequencing, statistical association of individual TCRs with disease status, and machine learning to predict cytomegalovirus infection status. Genome-wide SNP genotypes for about three fifths of the roughly 700 donors were used in a later genetic analysis, which treated that subset as a discovery cohort. Rather than using new phenotypic data, the later analysis identified candidate immune exposures from TCR beta sequences and from how often those sequences occurred across donors. An early release covering some 640 HLA-typed donors comprised 250 to 350 gigabases of sequencing data and around 80 million unique TCR sequences. Among roughly 370 genotyped donors of the cohort, an average of roughly 240,000 unique TCR beta nucleotide sequences were sequenced per donor, roughly a sixth of them non-productive. HLA typing covered class I and class II loci at four-digit resolution. A separate validation cohort of roughly 120 different subjects was used in addition to the 666-subject first cohort. To study patterns of TCR occurrence, a later analysis re-analyzed previously published TCR beta repertoires from around 660 donors and added high-resolution HLA genotyping. A few DR-DQ haplotypes were treated as single units for association and clustering because of strong linkage in the cohort.

Library preparation used the immunoSEQ multiplex PCR assay. The multiplex PCR relied on a mix of 60 forward primers for TCR Vbeta segments and 13 reverse primers for TCR Jbeta segments. Amplification of the CDR3 region of rearranged TCR beta genes was performed with a multiplex PCR assay on genomic DNA. The Illumina HiSeq System was used to sequence the amplified TCR beta libraries as 87-base-pair reads. The original pipeline was this. In a later analysis, roughly 80 million unique TCR beta chains were counted across the roughly 670 repertoires, and approximately 9.9 million of these chains were shared by at least two donors. A nearest-neighbor algorithm error-corrected the raw reads and collapsed the reads into unique sequences, merging closely related sequences to remove PCR and sequencing errors. V, D and J gene segments were assigned by aligning CDR3 sequences to IMGT reference sequences. For a sequence to be retained, a match of at least six nucleotides to both a V gene segment and a J gene segment was required. A rearrangement counted as productive if the CDR3 had no stop codons and remained in frame with V and J, and every other rearrangement counted as non-productive. Following IMGT convention, CDR3 was defined as the stretch from the second conserved V-encoded cysteine to the conserved J-encoded phenylalanine. The earlier analysis of 550 to 650 of the donors excluded any sequence lacking an unambiguous match to a single V gene segment. An earlier analysis of around 600 of the donors classified V segments as functional when productive rearrangements were above 56.7% and as segregating when the standard deviation between donors was above 5%. A statistical classification framework was developed to diagnose cytomegalovirus status using the catalog of TCR beta chain sequences. A later analysis assigned V and J genes by comparing TCR nucleotide sequences with IMGT/GENE-DB human TR gene sequences. Using the TCRdist pipeline, a later analysis assigned CDR3 sequences along with most-parsimonious VDJ recombination scenarios. A later analysis defined each TCR beta chain by its CDR3 amino acid sequence plus V-gene family, and excluded reads lacking a unique V-gene family. In a later analysis, 450 to 600 highly shared, low-generation-probability nucleotide sequences were removed to address suspected cross-contamination and a sequencing artifact. A later analysis calculated a clonal expansion index for each public chain from normalized within-repertoire ranks of inferred template counts. In a later analysis, generation probabilities were computed using a VDJ recombination model fitted to out-of-frame rearrangements, and the results were checked against IGoR. Hypergeometric tests were used in a later analysis to score TCR-TCR, TCR-HLA and TCR-CMV co-occurrence, with a repertoire-size bias correction applied to the TCR pairs. False discovery rates were estimated in a later analysis by permuting HLA or CMV assignments 20 times. In a later analysis, co-occurring TCRs were grouped using DBSCAN, with TCRdist sequence similarity added in when clustering inside HLA-allele-positive subsets. Repertoires with fewer than 30,000 or more than 120,000 public chains, plus five repertoires with anomalous nucleotide sharing, were excluded from co-occurrence clustering. Drawn from immuneACCESS, this table holds only the in-frame rearrangements with V and J called that TCRdb kept. Clones are partly lost; checked studies trace under half to an unresolved V gene and leave the rest unexplained. The DNA gave D and trimming, while V, J and clone size come from that table. The sample data list more than 140,000 clones, and roughly 64% of these were observed just once. The ten largest clones add up to roughly 3.1% of the sample.

In total, 630 or so healthy bone marrow donors made up the cohort. At the time of sampling, every cohort member was nominally healthy, though immune exposures that went unrecorded were likely present. The donor was CMV seropositive and was included in the group of approximately 310 seropositive cohort members. Each donor provided a peripheral blood sample, and peripheral blood mononuclear cells were used for TCR beta sequencing. Genomic DNA was extracted from the blood cell samples with the Qiagen DNeasy Blood Extraction Kit. V is trimmed back by 6 bases and J by 1 base, and the junction contains 5 bases that no gene match accounts for. Including cysteine and phenylalanine, the CDR3 has 15 amino acids. Only CDR3 DNA remains: 45 bases, in frame from the first base. According to the germline V gene, CDR1 reads MGHRA and CDR2 reads YSYEKL. In the case of this clone: Its antigen is unknown. Base quality data are lacking; no much larger clone is found one base away.

What the research found in general, with its limitations: Correlated functional status among segregating V segments might reflect linkage disequilibrium, but an unknown experimental factor could not be ruled out. A further reported finding was that TCR beta sequences accurately predicted the HLA-A and HLA-B alleles for most subjects in the first cohort. An earlier analysis of approximately 530 of the donors showed that most TCR beta V segments appeared in productive rearrangements either about 90% or about 30% of the time, which broadly matched IMGT annotations. The cohort was sequenced for TCR beta chains only, and without alpha or paired-chain data the features that could be detected were limited. Across donors, most TCR sequences were observed very rarely, whereas some public TCRs were present in many individuals. Roughly uniform sequencing depth across donors was assumed in presence/absence analyses, although this assumption may not hold. The earlier analysis of approximately 540 of the donors excluded 15 to 20 rarely observed V segments, including chromosome 9 orphons, because counts were too low. The only immune exposure information available for the cohort was CMV serostatus. According to a later genetic analysis, donors in an Asian-associated ancestry cluster had fewer N-insertions in productive TCRs than the approximately 630-donor mean. In a later analysis, most CMV-associated TCR beta chains were found to appear HLA-restricted, with HLA associations seemingly driven largely by CMV exposure. In a later analysis, HLA-associated TCR beta chains were found to be more clonally expanded and to have lower generation probabilities than equally common non-associated chains. Several of the top co-occurrence clusters appeared to be linked to parvovirus B19, influenza, CMV and Epstein-Barr virus, according to a later analysis. A total of about 180 TCR beta chains were listed by the study as associated with cytomegalovirus. Some IMGT-functional V segments, including TRBV6-2 and TRBV6-3, could not be distinguished by the 87-base-pair reads and were therefore excluded. The authors suggested that the approach could potentially be generalized to other disease states and immunological phenotypes. In a later analysis, the rate of TCR association differed among HLA loci, with DRB1 alleles having the most associated TCRs and HLA-C alleles having the fewest. In vitro tests confirmed that three of the cytomegalovirus-associated TCR beta chains recognize cytomegalovirus antigens. The classifier was reported to diagnose cytomegalovirus status with high specificity and sensitivity in both the original cohort and the validation cohort. A cluster of highly shared sequence variants was judged likely to be a technical artifact of the sequencing pipeline. At a false discovery rate of 0.05, a later analysis linked 15,000 to 20,000 TCR beta sequences to specific HLA alleles. An association between a missense DCLRE1C variant and V-gene and J-gene trimming of TCR beta chains was found in a later genetic analysis and replicated in an independent cohort. HLA typing was unavailable for some donors at each locus, so association tests used only the typed subset. Assigning TCR associations to individual alleles was difficult when HLA alleles, especially DR and DQ, strongly co-occurred.

The chain was built from TRBV4-1 and TRBJ2-2, with 7 bases matching TRBD1. The sample consisted of PBMCs. This clonotype was obtained from a woman in her twenties or thirties in good health and CMV-seropositive. The CDR3 has the sequence CASRRQGLNTGELFF. The nucleotide sequence is given as TGCGCCAGCAGACGACAGGGTTTGAACACCGGGGAGCTGTTTTTT.